This TCR beta chain is drawn from a study of CD8 T cells in ankylosing spondylitis. TCRdb reanalysed the 5' RACE reads using MiXCR and keeps one entry per CDR3 protein. Of about 200,000 distinct CDR3 sequences listed, around 13% are singletons. The V and J ends lost 0 bases and 1 base, in that order; junction bases with no gene match: 5. Per the germline V gene, CDR1 is DFQATT and CDR2 is SNEGSKA (reference sequence). There are 16 residues in the CDR3. This clonotype was counted between two and nine times. The J gene is TRBJ2-5, the V gene TRBV20-1, with 10 bases that match TRBD2. The sequenced sample was blood, either unsorted or a sorted T cell fraction (not recorded which). The source of this sequence is a male donor with ankylosing spondylitis or in good health (not recorded which). The CDR3 loop is CSAREVAGGIQETQYF. The CDR3 nucleotides read TGCAGTGCTAGAGAGGTAGCGGGGGGCATCCAAGAGACCCAGTACTTC.